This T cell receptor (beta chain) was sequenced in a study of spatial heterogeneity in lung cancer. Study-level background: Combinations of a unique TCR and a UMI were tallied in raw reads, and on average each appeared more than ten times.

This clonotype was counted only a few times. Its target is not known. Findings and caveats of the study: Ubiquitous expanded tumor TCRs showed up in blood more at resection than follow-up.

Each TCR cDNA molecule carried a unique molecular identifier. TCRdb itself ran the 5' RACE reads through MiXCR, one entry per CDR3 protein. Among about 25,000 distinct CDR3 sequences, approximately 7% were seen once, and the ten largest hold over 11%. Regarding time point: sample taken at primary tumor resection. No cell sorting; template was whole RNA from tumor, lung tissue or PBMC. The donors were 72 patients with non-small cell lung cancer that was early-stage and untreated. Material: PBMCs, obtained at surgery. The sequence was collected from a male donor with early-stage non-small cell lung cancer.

The CDR3 is CASSLSGQGASYEQYF. CDR3 DNA sequence: TGTGCCAGCAGTTTGTCAGGACAGGGGGCGAGTTACGAGCAGTACTTC. The chain joins TRBV27 to TRBJ2-7; 11 nucleotides agree with TRBD1. V lost 3 bases, J lost 4 bases, and 8 bases stayed unmatched. The V gene's germline CDR1 is MNHEY and CDR2 SMNVEV (reference sequence). This CDR3 region has 16 residues.